This T cell receptor beta chain emerged from a study of cytomegalovirus exposure and HLA in healthy donors. Study at large: Unique TCR beta sequences numbering around 110 million came from approximately 180 million T cells in an earlier analysis. Study-level points and caveats: As a later analysis showed, a missense DCLRE1C variant was linked to trimming of TCR beta V- and J-genes. It was only CMV serostatus that was available as immune exposure information. When the data were analyzed later, several of the most significant clusters appeared to be linked to common viral pathogens.

Both 60 Vbeta primers and 13 Jbeta primers went into the PCR. Sequencing was performed with immunoSEQ multiplex PCR; in TCRdb, only in-frame clones are kept and a portion is missing. The data hold about 140,000 clones, with around 80% observed a single time. The CDR3 is 18 amino acids. Trimming left V 0 bases short and J 0 bases short, with 15 bases between. CDR1 is SGHRS and CDR2 is YFSETQ in the germline V gene. Comment on this clone: Its specificity is unknown.

Material: PBMCs. V gene TRBV5-1 combines with J gene TRBJ1-4, with a tentative D call TRBD1 (5 bases). This TCR came from a man aged 25-45 years in good health and CMV-seronegative. CDR3 protein: CASSLGGAGSSTNEKLFF. Written as DNA, the CDR3 is TGCGCCAGCAGCTTGGGTGGGGCAGGATCCTCAACTAATGAAAAACTGTTTTTT.